The 31 T cell receptor beta chains below all came from one sample that was sequenced in a study of cytotoxic CD8 clonotypes in ibrutinib-treated CLL. Measured with immunoSEQ multiplex PCR; TCRdb has only the in-frame clones, and not every one. The sample records around 150,000 clones, more than 70% being singletons. The source was PBMCs, collected at disease progression, from a patient treated with ibrutinib. These receptor sequences come from a human donor with chronic lymphocytic leukemia.

This chain uses TRBV7-9 with TRBJ2-1; 14 bases fit TRBD2. The V segment lost 8 bases and the J segment 5 bases; nucleotides outside the gene matches: 5. The CDR3 is 15 residues long. Germline V CDR1 and CDR2: SEHNR, FQNEAQ (reference sequence). CDR3 amino acids: CASRLAGGYHNEQFF. The CDR3 DNA is TGTGCCAGCCGACTAGCGGGAGGGTACCACAATGAGCAGTTCTTC.

The chain employs TRBV25-1 and TRBJ1-4; D gene unclear. This CDR3 region has 14 residues. Germline V gene lookup returns CDR1 MGHDK and CDR2 SYGVNS. Between the trimmed V and J ends, which lost 3 bases and 5 bases, there was a span of 10 bases. CDR3 residues: CASSEAGSNEKLFF. Here the CDR3 DNA reads TGTGCCAGCAGTGAGGCAGGTTCAAATGAAAAACTGTTTTTT.

The rearrangement uses TRBV7-9 and TRBJ1-5; D unclear. Trimming cost V 3 bases and J 5 bases, with 8 bases left between them. The germline gives CDR1 SEHNR, CDR2 FQNEAQ (reference sequence). The CDR3 is made up of 13 amino acids. CDR3 DNA sequence: TGTGCCAGCAGCTTCGGTTGGGATCAGCCCCAGCATTTT. Translated: CASSFGWDQPQHF.

J is TRBJ2-2 and V is TRBV19; TRBD2 matches at 8 bases. Germline V lookup: CDR1 LNHDA, CDR2 SQIVND (reference sequence). This CDR3 is 14 amino acids long. The J segment lost 5 bases and the V segment lost 6 bases, leaving 5 bases of the junction unmatched. The CDR3 DNA sequence: TGTGCCAGTAGCCCTCGGGGGGGGACCGGGGAGCTGTTTTTT. Protein product: CASSPRGGTGELFF.

Only one count was recorded for this clone. The rearrangement uses TRBV30 and TRBJ1-2; D remains unclear. There are 11 residues in the CDR3. Germline CDR1 and CDR2: GTSNPN and SVGIG (reference sequence). Trimming cost V 7 bases and J 1 base, with 7 bases left between them. This chain's CDR3 is CASNYNYGYTF. Written as DNA, the CDR3 is TGTGCCTCCAATTATAACTATGGCTACACCTTC. Full variable domain (rest looked up from reference TRBV30 and TRBJ1-2): SQTIHQWPATLVQPVGSPLSLECTVEGTSNPNLYWYRQAAGRGLQLLFYSVGIGQISSEVPQNLSASRPQDRQFILSSKKLLLSDSGFYLCASNYNYGYTFGSGTRLTVV.

The chain has TRBV28 and TRBJ2-4; the match to TRBD1 covers 7 bases. Germline CDR1 and CDR2: MDHEN and SYDVKM. V lost 5 bases to trimming and J lost 2 bases; unmatched junction nucleotides: 3. This CDR3 has 14 residues. CDR3 sequence (DNA): TGTGCCAGCAGTAAACAGGGGACCAAAAACATTCAGTACTTC. This gives the protein CASSKQGTKNIQYF. The full variable domain, with the rest looked up from reference TRBV28 and TRBJ2-4, is DVKVTQSSRYLVKRTGEKVFLECVQDMDHENMFWYRQDPGLGLRLIYFSYDVKMKEKGDIPEGYSVSREKKERFSLILESASTNQTSMYLCASSKQGTKNIQYFGAGTRLSVL.

This clone occurred a few times. The chain employs TRBV14 and TRBJ1-2; no firm D call. The CDR3 is 17 amino acids. Trimming left V 1 base short and J 5 bases short, with 20 bases between. Per the germline V gene, CDR1 is SGHDN and CDR2 is FVKESK. This CDR3 is CASSQAQGRWTQYGYTF. The CDR3 DNA reads TGTGCCAGCAGCCAAGCCCAAGGACGATGGACCCAATATGGCTACACCTTC.

The V gene is TRBV7-3, the J gene TRBJ2-7; TRBD1 aligns across 9 bases. This CDR3 is 14 amino acids long. The ends lost 4 bases at V and 7 bases at J; junction bases unmatched: 8. Germline CDR1 SGHTA, CDR2 FQGTGA. This CDR3 reads CASSYGTGFQEQYF. The CDR3 DNA is TGTGCCAGCAGCTATGGGACAGGGTTCCAAGAGCAGTACTTC.

The chain combines TRBV29-1 with TRBJ2-3; tentative D call: TRBD1 (5 bases). This CDR3 spans 14 amino acids. Germline CDR1 SQVTM, CDR2 ANQGSEA. The germline V and J ends were trimmed by 0 bases and 8 bases, with 15 bases remaining between them. CDR3 nucleotides: TGCAGCGTTGAAGATGGACACATTCATCGTACGCAGTATTTT. Translation gives CSVEDGHIHRTQYF.

The chain is built from TRBV6-4 and TRBJ2-5; D is perhaps TRBD2 (7 bases). CDR3 length: 13 residues. Germline V gene lookup returns CDR1 MRHNA and CDR2 SNTAGT. The ends were cut back, 6 bases at V and 4 bases at J, with 12 bases in the middle. The CDR3 protein is CASSARGGETQYF. The DNA for the CDR3 is TGTGCCAGCAGCGCTAGGGGGGGAGAGACCCAGTACTTC.

The chain recombines TRBV10-3 with TRBJ2-2, with D maybe TRBD2 (6 bases). This CDR3 spans 15 amino acids. V was trimmed by 10 bases and J by 4 bases, leaving 19 bases between them. Germline V gene lookup returns CDR1 ENHRY and CDR2 SYGVKD. In DNA, the CDR3 is TGTGCCACCGGGACTGGAAGCCACATCACCGGGGAGCTGTTTTTT. This gives the protein CATGTGSHITGELFF.

This sequence joins TRBV27 and TRBJ2-1; D possibly matches TRBD1 or TRBD2 (5 bases each). This CDR3 is built from 15 residues. V dropped 2 bases and J dropped 8 bases, with 16 bases sitting between them. The germline V gene has CDR1 MNHEY and CDR2 SMNVEV (reference sequence). The CDR3 loop is CASSLNPPGLHEQFF. The CDR3 nucleotides read TGTGCCAGCAGTTTAAACCCGCCGGGGCTTCATGAGCAGTTCTTC.

The genes are TRBV9 and TRBJ2-1, with a weak D call TRBD1 (5 bases). V was trimmed by 0 bases and J by 6 bases, leaving 10 bases between them. This CDR3 spans 14 amino acids. In germline, CDR1 is SGDLS, CDR2 YYNGEE. The CDR3 reads CASSVVQGTNEQFF. The CDR3 DNA follows: TGTGCCAGCAGCGTAGTCCAGGGTACCAATGAGCAGTTCTTC.

The chain is built from TRBV2 and TRBJ2-3; TRBD2 agrees at 12 bases. The germline V gene encodes CDR1 SNHLY and CDR2 FYNNEI. J lost 5 bases, V lost 3 bases, and 9 bases had no gene match. CDR3 length equals 17 residues. The CDR3 sequence: CASSDRTSGRFRDTQYF. As DNA, the CDR3 is TGTGCCAGCAGTGATAGAACTAGCGGGAGGTTTAGAGATACGCAGTATTTT.

Only a few counts were recorded for this clone. CDR3 protein: CASTLNPGTDTQYF. CDR3 sequence (DNA): TGTGCCAGCACCCTGAACCCGGGTACAGATACGCAGTATTTT. The gene calls are TRBV2 and TRBJ2-3, with D unclear. This CDR3 has 14 residues. Germline-derived CDR1 and CDR2 are SNHLY and FYNNEI. Trimming pared 7 bases from V and 3 bases from J, leaving 14 bases between.

The chain has TRBV28 and TRBJ1-1, with TRBD1 identical over 9 bases. CDR3 length equals 15 residues. Trimming took 6 bases from V and 5 from J; bases not matched to a gene: 10. Per the germline V gene, CDR1 is MDHEN and CDR2 is SYDVKM. CDR3 DNA sequence: TGTGCCAGCAGGCCGACCCGGACAGGGGTAACTGAAGCTTTCTTT. Translating it yields CASRPTRTGVTEAFF.

The chain couples TRBV18 to TRBJ2-1, with D tentatively TRBD1 (5 bases). Between the trimmed V and J ends, which lost 0 bases and 3 bases, there was a span of 9 bases. CDR3 size: 15 residues. The V gene's germline CDR1 is KGHSH and CDR2 LQKENI. The CDR3 nucleotides read TGTGCCAGCTCACCACCGCAGGGAAACTACAATGAGCAGTTCTTC. It specifies CASSPPQGNYNEQFF.

The chain combines TRBV7-2 with TRBJ2-7; D is uncertain. The CDR3 is 12 amino acids. V was pared by 5 bases and J by 3 bases, with 8 bases between. Germline loops: CDR1 SGHTA, CDR2 FQGNSA. The CDR3 loop reads CASSPEYYEQYF. In DNA, the CDR3 is TGTGCCAGCAGCCCCGAGTACTACGAGCAGTACTTC.

The chain links TRBV4-2 to TRBJ2-3; 8 nucleotides match TRBD2. From germline, CDR1 is LGHNA and CDR2 YNFKEQ. The CDR3 has 15 residues. The V gene end was trimmed by 0 bases and the J gene end by 5 bases; junction bases not matched to a gene: 4. In DNA form, the CDR3 reads TGTGCCAGCAGCCAAGATGTCCTAGCGGGAGATACGCAGTATTTT. Translating gives CASSQDVLAGDTQYF.

Of note for this clone: The same CDR3 arises from other DNA sequences in this sample as well. V is TRBV7-2 and J is TRBJ2-5; 8 bases align to TRBD2. From germline, CDR1 is SGHTA and CDR2 FQGNSA. Trimming took 4 bases from V and 0 from J; bases not matched to a gene: 4. There are 15 residues in the CDR3. The CDR3 region has the DNA TGTGCCAGCAGCTCCCGGGGGGGGAACCAAGAGACCCAGTACTTC. Its translation is CASSSRGGNQETQYF.

The chain employs TRBV7-2 and TRBJ2-2; TRBD2 matches at 11 bases. This CDR3 spans 15 amino acids. Germline assignment: CDR1 SGHTA and CDR2 FQGNSA. V lost 7 bases and J lost 5; bases outside the gene matches: 6. The CDR3, as DNA: TGTGCCAGCAACTTTGTAGCGGGAGGGACCGGGGAGCTGTTTTTT. Its translation: CASNFVAGGTGELFF.

The J gene is TRBJ1-1, the V gene TRBV27; D is unclear. The CDR3 has 13 amino acids. Looked up from germline, CDR1 is MNHEY and CDR2 is SMNVEV (reference sequence). The ends were cut back, 7 bases at V and 1 base at J, with 10 bases in the middle. CDR3 in DNA: TGTGCCAGCAAAGCACAGTCGAACACTGAAGCTTTCTTT. Translation gives CASKAQSNTEAFF.

The chain uses TRBV7-6 and TRBJ2-3; TRBD2 matches at 8 bases. Trimming took 2 bases from V and 4 from J; bases not matched to a gene: 8. Germline V gene sequence: CDR1 SGHVS, CDR2 FNYEAQ. The CDR3 loop spans 16 amino acids. CDR3 nucleotide sequence: TGTGCCAGCAGCTTAACTTCCGTAGCGGGGTCAGATACGCAGTATTTT. Amino acid sequence: CASSLTSVAGSDTQYF. The full variable domain, rest sourced from reference TRBV7-6 and TRBJ2-3, is GAGVSQSPRYKVTKRGQDVALRCDPISGHVSLYWYRQALGQGPEFLTYFNYEAQQDKSGLPNDRFSAERPEGSISTLTIQRTEQRDSAMYRCASSLTSVAGSDTQYFGPGTRLTVL.

This clone was detected only a few times. V usage is TRBV5-3 and J usage is TRBJ1-2; no definite D call. TRBV5-3 is labeled an ORF, and its function is uncertain. The CDR3 consists of 14 residues. V was clipped by 4 bases and J by 2 bases, with 12 bases between them. The DNA of the CDR3 is TGTGCCAGAAGCGGTAAGAGGAGCAACTATGGCTACACCTTC. Encoded protein: CARSGKRSNYGYTF.

CDR3 loop: CASSPPGQGYGYTF. The CDR3 DNA reads TGTGCCAGCAGCCCCCCGGGACAGGGGTATGGCTACACCTTC. V usage is TRBV5-4 and J usage is TRBJ1-2, with 10 bases matching TRBD1. Germline trimming cut 4 bases from V and 5 bases from J; bases unmatched to any gene: 5. Germline loops: CDR1 SGHNT, CDR2 YYREEE (reference sequence). The CDR3 has 14 amino acids. Full variable domain (missing parts from reference TRBV5-4 and TRBJ1-2): ETGVTQSPTHLIKTRGQQVTLRCSSQSGHNTVSWYQQALGQGPQFIFQYYREEENGRGNFPPRFSGLQFPNYSSELNVNALELDDSALYLCASSPPGQGYGYTFGSGTRLTVV.

This clone was seen a handful of times. The rearrangement joins TRBV4-1 to TRBJ1-1; D remains unclear. Trimming left V 0 bases short and J 0 bases short, with 14 bases between. CDR3 length: 17 residues. The germline V gene has CDR1 MGHRA and CDR2 YSYEKL. CDR3 in amino acids: CASSQDSPGNMNTEAFF. CDR3 nucleotide sequence: TGCGCCAGCAGCCAAGATTCTCCGGGAAACATGAACACTGAAGCTTTCTTT.

This chain links TRBV21-1 with TRBJ2-6. TRBV21-1 is a pseudogene. This CDR3 has 16 residues. CDR3 sequence: CATFDEGTTGANVLTF. DNA for the CDR3: TGTGCCACCTTCGATGAGGGGACCACTGGGGCCAACGTCCTGACTTTC.

The DNA for the CDR3 is TGTGCCAGCAGTCCACAGGTACCGAGCAATCAGCCCCAGCATTTT. It is translated as CASSPQVPSNQPQHF. This chain connects TRBV6-5 to TRBJ1-5; weak D call: TRBD1 (5 bases). The V and J ends lost 5 bases and 1 base respectively, with 12 bases between them. The CDR3 covers 15 residues. Looked up from germline, CDR1 is MNHEY and CDR2 is SVGAGI.

The chain links TRBV5-6 to TRBJ2-1; D perhaps matches TRBD2 (6 bases). With 1 base removed from V and 9 bases from J, the gap between germline ends came to 8 bases. CDR3 size: 12 residues. Per the germline V gene, CDR1 is SGHDT and CDR2 is YYEEEE. The CDR3, as DNA: TGTGCCAGCAGCTTGACAGCGGGTGAGCAGTTCTTC. This sequence encodes CASSLTAGEQFF.

V and J are TRBV27 and TRBJ2-5; no firm D call. The J call could be wrong; TRBJ2-7 is a better fit for the DNA end. The CDR3 has 12 residues. Germline lookup yields CDR1 MNHEY and CDR2 SMNVEV (reference sequence). CDR3: CASTSSSYEQYF. For the CDR3, the DNA is TGTGCCAGCACCTCGAGCTCCTACGAGCAGTACTTC.

The chain recombines TRBV7-3 with TRBJ2-7; 9 bases are a match to TRBD1. The germline gives CDR1 SGHTA, CDR2 FQGTGA. After removal of 4 bases from V and 5 bases from J, the junction contained 9 bases not matched to a gene. The CDR3 sequence is 15 residues long. This chain's CDR3 is CASSSPGTGFNEQYF. The CDR3 DNA reads TGTGCCAGCAGCTCCCCTGGGACAGGGTTCAACGAGCAGTACTTC.